Below, 20 T cell receptor beta chains from the same sample are listed, as sequenced in a study of T cells in Graves' hyperthyroidism and ophthalmopathy. RNA transcripts gave rise to amplified TCR beta CDR3 regions. In the first-round RT-PCR of the TCR CDR3, the HTBI primer set was used. TCRdb called the multiplex PCR reads again in MiXCR, with one record for every CDR3 protein. The data contain about 600,000 distinct CDR3 sequences, 16% of them seen just once; the ten biggest clones take up roughly 3.5%. The specimen was blood. Source of these receptors: a woman aged 40-49 years with Graves' ophthalmopathy.

To note about this clonotype: This may come from a read error, since a much larger clone is one base off. V usage is TRBV30 and J usage is TRBJ2-5; 8 bases map to TRBD2. There are 12 residues in the CDR3. Germline trimming cut 0 bases from V and 7 bases from J; bases unmatched to any gene: 1. CDR1 and CDR2 (germline): GTSNPN, SVGIG (reference sequence). CDR3 coding DNA: TGTGCCTGGAGTGTACGGGGGGGGACCCAGTACTTC. Protein: CAWSVRGGTQYF. Based on the CDR3 plus reference TRBV30 and TRBJ2-5, the full variable domain is SQTIHQWPATLVQPVGSPLSLECTVEGTSNPNLYWYRQAAGRGLQLLFYSVGIGQISSEVPQNLSASRPQDRQFILSSKKLLLSDSGFYLCAWSVRGGTQYFGPGTRLLVL.

V is TRBV12-3 or TRBV12-4 and J is TRBJ2-7; 7 bases fit TRBD1. The CDR3 totals 14 residues. V was clipped by 3 bases and J by 10 bases; unmatched bases: 12. The CDR3 loop reads CASSLGQSLATQYF. DNA for the CDR3: TGTGCCAGCAGTTTGGGACAGTCCCTCGCTACACAGTACTTC.

Details on this clonotype: A single base separates this from a much larger clone, so it may be a read error. The rearrangement uses TRBV12-3 or TRBV12-4 and TRBJ1-5; D is uncertain. Trimming shortened V by 5 bases and J by 2 bases, and 13 bases separated the two germline ends. The CDR3 is 15 residues long. The CDR3 region has the DNA TGTGCCAGCAGTGGGTCGGCCGAGGGCAATCAGCCCCAGCATTTT. It specifies CASSGSAEGNQPQHF.

A note on this clonotype: One junction end does not reproduce the germline sequence, and a read error may be involved. The genes are TRBV7-2 and TRBJ1-1; possible D gene TRBD1, 5 bases. Germline V CDR1 and CDR2: SGHTA, FQGNSA. CDR3 length: 15 residues. The CDR3 nucleotides are TGTGCCGGCAGCTTAGCGGGGGGAATTAACACTGAAGCTTTCTTT. It specifies CAGSLAGGINTEAFF. The variable domain in full, with the rest retrieved from reference TRBV7-2 and TRBJ1-1, is GAGVSQSPSNKVTEKGKDVELRCDPISGHTALYWYRQSLGQGLEFLIYFQGNSAPDKSGLPSDRFSAERTGGSVSTLTIQRTQQEDSAVYLCAGSLAGGINTEAFFGQGTRLTVV.

On this clonotype: A much more abundant neighbour one base away suggests this may be a read error. CDR3 nucleotide sequence: TGCGGTGCTAGAGATCCCGTAGCCAGGGCGGTAGAGTACTTC. This sequence encodes CGARDPVARAVEYF. V usage is TRBV20-1 and J usage is TRBJ2-5; D might be TRBD1 (5 bases). Looked up from germline, CDR1 is DFQATT and CDR2 is SNEGSKA (reference sequence). The CDR3 is made up of 14 amino acids.

The gene calls are TRBV4-1 and TRBJ1-5; D uncertain. The CDR3 sequence is 14 residues long. CDR1 is MGHRA and CDR2 is YSYEKL in the germline V gene. V gave up 0 bases and J gave up 6 bases, with 9 bases separating them. CDR3 sequence reads: CASSQDNGAQPQHF. Here the CDR3 DNA reads TGCGCCAGCAGCCAAGATAACGGTGCTCAGCCCCAGCATTTT.

This rearrangement joins TRBV14 to TRBJ1-4, with unresolved D. Trimming removed 1 base from V and 4 bases from J, with 13 bases in between. The germline V gene encodes CDR1 SGHDN and CDR2 FVKESK. The CDR3 spans 16 residues. The CDR3 coding sequence is TGTGCCAGCAGCCAAGGGACGGGCAGCCTTAATGAAAAACTGTTTTTT. It codes for CASSQGTGSLNEKLFF.

This clonotype was detected many times. The chain links TRBV5-1 to TRBJ2-1, with 8 bases identical to TRBD2. Looked up from germline, CDR1 is SGHRS and CDR2 is YFSETQ. J was trimmed by 1 base and V by 2 bases; bases with no gene match: 5. CDR3 size: 16 residues. The CDR3 DNA reads as TGCGCCAGCAGCTTCGCCCCGGGGGGGTCCTACAATGAGCAGTTCTTC. This translates into CASSFAPGGSYNEQFF.

This chain connects TRBV15 to TRBJ2-5; D is possibly TRBD1 (6 bases). Trimming removed 0 bases at V and 6 bases at J, with 17 bases between. Germline values: CDR1 LNHNV, CDR2 YYDKDF (reference sequence). The CDR3 extends over 16 amino acids. The CDR3: CATSRDLGQSVKTQYF. The CDR3 nucleotides are TGTGCCACCAGCAGAGATTTAGGACAGTCAGTGAAGACCCAGTACTTC.

J is TRBJ2-1 and V is TRBV29-1; D possibly corresponds to TRBD1 (5 bases). In germline, CDR1 is SQVTM, CDR2 ANQGSEA. V lost 3 bases to trimming and J lost 4 bases, with 16 bases between them. The CDR3 contains 15 residues. Here the CDR3 DNA reads TGCAGCGTTGAGTCGGCCAGGGTAGGATACAATGAGCAGTTCTTC. Translating it yields CSVESARVGYNEQFF.

The rearrangement uses TRBV7-2 and TRBJ2-3; 12 bases line up with TRBD2. After removal of 4 bases from V and 1 base from J, the junction contained 6 bases not matched to a gene. This CDR3 region has 17 residues. Germline loops: CDR1 SGHTA, CDR2 FQGNSA. DNA for the CDR3: TGTGCCAGCAGCTGGACTAGCGGGGTACTCGGCACAGATACGCAGTATTTT. Translated: CASSWTSGVLGTDTQYF.

This clonotype was recorded a few times. The chain carries TRBV14 and TRBJ1-1, with D tentatively TRBD1 (5 bases). Trimming pared 6 bases from V and 1 base from J, leaving 15 bases between. Germline V gene data show CDR1 as SGHDN and CDR2 as FVKESK. The length of the CDR3 is 15 residues. The CDR3 region is CASRAGEGKNTEAFF. The CDR3 bases are TGTGCCAGCAGGGCCGGGGAGGGGAAGAACACTGAAGCTTTCTTT.

This clonotype was observed a handful of times. The rearrangement links TRBV2 to TRBJ2-3; TRBD2 is a possible D gene (6 bases). Germline lookup yields CDR1 SNHLY and CDR2 FYNNEI. The CDR3 covers 13 residues. The V end lost 7 bases, the J end lost 0 bases, and 8 bases lay between the germline ends. The CDR3 DNA is TGTGCCAGCACGGGGGAGAGCACAGATACGCAGTATTTT. It yields the protein CASTGESTDTQYF.

This chain joins TRBV19 and TRBJ1-5; D is ambiguous. The germline V gene encodes CDR1 LNHDA and CDR2 SQIVND (reference sequence). Trimming pared 5 bases from V and 7 bases from J, leaving 9 bases between. The CDR3 contains 12 residues. The chain's CDR3 is CASSPVGQPQHF. The CDR3 DNA is TGTGCCAGTAGTCCTGTCGGACAGCCCCAGCATTTT.

This clonotype was picked up a small number of times. The rearrangement links TRBV19 to TRBJ2-7; TRBD2 matches at 9 bases. This CDR3 is 14 amino acids long. V dropped 10 bases and J dropped 5; count of bases not matched to a gene: 12. Germline-derived CDR1 and CDR2 are LNHDA and SQIVND (reference sequence). CDR3 nucleotides: TGTGCCACCTCTCCTAGCGGGATGAACGACGAGCAGTACTTC. Encoded protein: CATSPSGMNDEQYF.

A few counts support this clonotype. The CDR3 region has the DNA TGCAGTGTCCCGCGGGGCAACGGGTTGACTGAAGCTTTCTTT. It encodes CSVPRGNGLTEAFF. The chain links TRBV20-1 to TRBJ1-1; possibly TRBD1 for D (5 bases). With 7 bases removed from V and 5 bases from J, the gap between germline ends came to 20 bases. CDR1 is DFQATT and CDR2 is SNEGSKA in the germline V gene (reference sequence). This CDR3 comprises 14 residues.

The V and J genes are TRBV29-1 and TRBJ1-3, with TRBD1 matching over 7 bases. CDR1 and CDR2 from the germline V gene are SQVTM and ANQGSEA. The CDR3 runs 13 residues. Trimming removed 7 bases from V and 0 bases from J; junction bases left unmatched: 3. CDR3 sequence reads: CSAGDSSGNTIYF. CDR3 coding DNA: TGCAGCGCCGGGGACAGCTCTGGAAACACCATATATTTT. The whole variable domain, remainder taken from reference TRBV29-1 and TRBJ1-3, is SAVISQKPSRDICQRGTSLTIQCQVDSQVTMMFWYRQQPGQSLTLIATANQGSEATYESGFVIDKFPISRPNLTFSTLTVSNMSPEDSSIYLCSAGDSSGNTIYFGEGSWLTVV.

This clonotype was recorded a few times. This CDR3 is CASSLAGQRETQYF. CDR3 in DNA: TGTGCCAGCAGCTTAGCAGGTCAGCGGGAGACCCAGTACTTC. This rearrangement joins TRBV7-2 to TRBJ2-5; D might be TRBD2 (5 bases). Trimming took off 0 bases at V and 5 bases at J, with 10 bases between the two ends. This CDR3 has 14 amino acids. Germline-derived CDR1 and CDR2 are SGHTA and FQGNSA.

The V gene is TRBV20-1, the J gene TRBJ1-2, with 8 positions matching TRBD1. J lost 4 bases, V lost 4 bases, and 8 bases had no gene match. The V gene's germline CDR1 is DFQATT and CDR2 SNEGSKA (reference sequence). The CDR3 has 14 amino acids. Here the CDR3 DNA reads TGCAGTGCTACGACCCGACAGGGGAGCTATGGCTACACCTTC. It is translated as CSATTRQGSYGYTF.

This clonotype has ten or more counts. V usage is TRBV28 and J usage is TRBJ2-1, with D tentatively TRBD1 or TRBD2 (5 bases each). The CDR3 contains 14 residues. The germline CDR1 and CDR2 sequences are MDHEN and SYDVKM. Trimming took 3 bases from V and 12 from J, leaving 18 bases between them. This chain's CDR3 is CASSLVQEARGQFF. CDR3 sequence (DNA): TGTGCCAGCAGTTTGGTCCAGGAGGCTAGGGGGCAGTTCTTC.